This TCR beta chain is drawn from a study of blood T cell repertoires in COVID-19. Study information: The United States, Italy and Spain provided the acute and convalescent COVID-19 samples. The cDNA or gDNA used as material had been derived from T cells, B-cell-depleted T cells, or PBMCs.

Authors' analysis steps: Reference gene primer amplification yielded estimated nucleated cell counts. TCRdb's copy holds only in-frame clones and misses some; the assay was immunoSEQ multiplex PCR. D and trimming were read from the DNA, whereas the V and J calls and clone size are those reported in that table. The table records around 90,000 clones, about 85% of them present only once. Trimming removed 1 base at V and 8 bases at J, with 14 bases between. The CDR3 runs to 15 residues. The germline V gene encodes CDR1 SNHLY and CDR2 FYNNEI. The sample taken for sequencing was peripheral blood. The origin of this receptor is a woman aged 70-85 years with active or convalescent COVID-19. The V gene is TRBV2, the J gene TRBJ1-4; the D gene is possibly TRBD1 (6 bases). The CDR3 loop reads CASSEVGGSIEKLFF. The CDR3 region has the DNA TGTGCCAGCAGTGAAGTAGGGGGATCGATCGAAAAACTGTTTTTT.